This T cell receptor (beta chain) was captured by sequencing in a study of Ad26.COV2.S vaccination and SARS-CoV-2 variants. Clones were sequenced by immunoSEQ multiplex PCR, and TCRdb holds only the in-frame ones, with some missing. The table has around 400,000 clones, 83% seen once. V gave up 3 bases and J gave up 0 bases, with 5 bases separating them. Germline V gene lookup returns CDR1 SQVTM and CDR2 ANQGSEA. The CDR3 has 13 residues. Treatment here: approximately 18 received Ad26.COV2.S at low or high dose, single or two shots; about five received placebo; per-sample allocation not given. Samples analyzed were those drawn on day 63 after the first vaccine or placebo injection.

This TCR was recovered from a person aged 18-60 years who received the Ad26.COV2.S COVID-19 vaccine or a placebo. The material was peripheral blood, obtained in a trial of Ad26.COV2.S vaccine versus placebo. This rearrangement joins TRBV29-1 to TRBJ2-2; no clear D. CDR3 DNA: TGCAGCGTTGACGTGGCGAACACCGGGGAGCTGTTTTTT. It codes for CSVDVANTGELFF.